Below are 8 T cell receptor beta chains sequenced from a single sample in a study of shared clonotypes between healthy human individuals. CD8 cells classed as naive were CD45RO-negative and positively selected for CCR7, excluding terminally differentiated effector memory CD45RA+ cells. The table came from immunoSEQ multiplex PCR; TCRdb's copy has only in-frame clones and leaves some out. The sample has 1.5 million to 2.5 million clones; about 95% are singletons. Sequenced sample: naive CD8+ T cells sorted from blood. The receptors here all came from a man aged 18 to 29 in good health.

This chain uses TRBV4-1 with TRBJ2-1; TRBD2 agrees at 12 bases. The CDR3 extends over 20 amino acids. V shed 4 bases, J shed 0 bases, and the junction held 13 bases outside the gene matches. CDR1 is MGHRA and CDR2 is YSYEKL in the germline V gene. As DNA, the CDR3 is TGCGCCAGCAGCCCAGGGAGGGGGCTAGCGGGAGGGAGCTCCTACAATGAGCAGTTCTTC. Translated: CASSPGRGLAGGSSYNEQFF.

V usage is TRBV27 and J usage is TRBJ1-1, with 9 bases lining up with TRBD1. Germline V gives CDR1 MNHEY, CDR2 SMNVEV (reference sequence). Trimming removed 4 bases from V and 0 bases from J; junction bases left unmatched: 0. This CDR3 is 14 amino acids long. CDR3 in amino acids: CASSWTGVNTEAFF. The CDR3 DNA reads TGTGCCAGCAGTTGGACAGGGGTGAACACTGAAGCTTTCTTT.

The chain has TRBV4-3 and TRBJ1-6; D unclear. The CDR3 is 15 amino acids. The V gene lost 1 base and the J gene lost 6 bases, with 10 bases spanning the gap. Per germline, CDR1 LGHNA and CDR2 YSLEER. The DNA of the CDR3 is TGCGCCAGCAGCCAAGTGGATTCCGGTAATTCACCCCTCCACTTT. It specifies CASSQVDSGNSPLHF.

This chain uses TRBV28 with TRBJ2-2; D possibly corresponds to TRBD2 (6 bases). The V end lost 4 bases, the J end lost 1 base, and 10 bases lay between the germline ends. The germline CDR1 and CDR2 sequences are MDHEN and SYDVKM. The CDR3 totals 15 residues. CDR3 amino acids: CASSWGDWNTGELFF. CDR3 DNA sequence: TGTGCCAGCAGTTGGGGGGACTGGAACACCGGGGAGCTGTTTTTT.

The J gene is TRBJ1-5, the V gene TRBV6-5; unclear D gene. CDR1 is MNHEY, CDR2 SVGAGI, per germline. The V end lost 5 bases, the J end lost 3 bases, and 8 bases lay between the germline ends. The CDR3 is made up of 13 amino acids. CDR3 nucleotides: TGTGCCAGCAGTGAGGGCCTCAATCAGCCCCAGCATTTT. This translates into CASSEGLNQPQHF.

The chain uses TRBV10-3 and TRBJ2-7; D ambiguous. From germline, CDR1 is ENHRY and CDR2 SYGVKD. CDR3 length equals 13 residues. V was pared by 2 bases and J by 3 bases, with 8 bases between. The CDR3 DNA reads as TGTGCCATCAGTGAGACGGGTAACTACGAGCAGTACTTC. Protein: CAISETGNYEQYF.

As concerns this clone: The sample contains more than one DNA sequence encoding this CDR3. The rearrangement links TRBV13 to TRBJ2-3; TRBD2 is a possible D gene (6 bases). V lost 5 bases, J lost 0 bases, and 12 bases lay in between. This CDR3 has 15 amino acids. The germline CDR1 and CDR2 sequences are PRHDT and FYEKMQ (reference sequence). The DNA of the CDR3 is TGTGCCAGCAGCCCCCGGGGGACTAGCACAGATACGCAGTATTTT. Translated: CASSPRGTSTDTQYF.

This chain joins TRBV2 and TRBJ1-1; D possibly corresponds to TRBD1 (5 bases). CDR1 SNHLY and CDR2 FYNNEI come from the germline V gene. Trimming took off 5 bases at V and 2 bases at J, with 12 bases between the two ends. The CDR3 length is 14 residues. The CDR3 DNA follows: TGTGCCAGCAGTCTCTCGGGACTTAACACTGAAGCTTTCTTT. The encoded protein is CASSLSGLNTEAFF.